The 29 T cell receptor beta chains below all came from one sample that was sequenced in a study of PD-1 blockade in classical Hodgkin lymphoma. Every patient relapsed after autologous stem cell transplantation, and brentuximab vedotin exposure varied. Assay: immunoSEQ multiplex PCR; the TCRdb copy retains only in-frame clones and omits some. The sample has some 31,000 clones, roughly two thirds seen once. Source: peripheral blood mononuclear cells (PBMCs), taken before the second cycle of nivolumab. These receptors all stem from a human donor with classical Hodgkin lymphoma.

V gene TRBV7-2 combines with J gene TRBJ2-7; D not certain. The ends were cut back, 6 bases at V and 0 bases at J, with 18 bases in the middle. The CDR3 has 16 amino acids. The V gene's germline CDR1 is SGHTA and CDR2 FQGNSA. CDR3 sequence: CASRPPPSSGSYEQYF. CDR3 in DNA: TGTGCCAGCAGACCTCCCCCGTCGTCGGGCTCCTACGAGCAGTACTTC.

This chain links TRBV14 with TRBJ1-4, with 7 bases identical to TRBD1. V shed 5 bases and J 6 bases; nucleotides not matched to a gene: 9. Germline CDR1 SGHDN, CDR2 FVKESK. The CDR3 sequence is 15 residues long. The CDR3 reads CASSSLGQRDEKLFF. The CDR3 DNA is TGTGCCAGCAGCTCTCTGGGACAGAGGGATGAAAAACTGTTTTTT.

V gene TRBV2 combines with J gene TRBJ1-2, with D possibly matching TRBD1 (5 bases). This CDR3 spans 13 amino acids. The germline V gene encodes CDR1 SNHLY and CDR2 FYNNEI. V was clipped by 6 bases and J by 8 bases, with 16 bases between them. The CDR3 DNA is TGTGCCAGCAGCGCTGACAGCGCGGGCGGCTACACCTTC. It encodes CASSADSAGGYTF. Full variable domain (rest looked up from reference TRBV2 and TRBJ1-2): EPEVTQTPSHQVTQMGQEVILRCVPISNHLYFYWYRQILGQKVEFLVSFYNNEISEKSEIFDDQFSVERPDGSNFTLKIRSTKLEDSAMYFCASSADSAGGYTFGSGTRLTVV.

V and J are TRBV7-2 and TRBJ2-7; D call uncertain. The CDR3 is 11 residues long. The germline V gene encodes CDR1 SGHTA and CDR2 FQGNSA. The germline V and J ends were trimmed by 6 bases and 4 bases, with 7 bases remaining between them. DNA of the CDR3: TGTGCCAGCAGATCCGGGTACGAGCAGTACTTC. It translates to CASRSGYEQYF.

This sequence joins TRBV4-2 and TRBJ2-5; 8 bases agree with TRBD2. Germline V lookup: CDR1 LGHNA, CDR2 YNFKEQ. Trimming took 1 base from V and 4 from J; bases not matched to a gene: 8. The CDR3 sequence is 16 residues long. The CDR3 is CASSQGIAGGRETQYF. CDR3 nucleotide sequence: TGTGCCAGCAGCCAAGGAATTGCGGGGGGACGAGAGACCCAGTACTTC.

The chain has TRBV7-2 and TRBJ1-3, with a possible D match to TRBD1 (5 bases). The CDR3 sequence is 14 residues long. Germline loops: CDR1 SGHTA, CDR2 FQGNSA. V was clipped by 1 base and J by 4 bases, with 8 bases between them. The CDR3 DNA follows: TGTGCCAGCAGCTTAGTCAGGGCGGGAAACACCATATATTTT. Protein sequence: CASSLVRAGNTIYF. Looking up the rest from reference TRBV7-2 and TRBJ1-3 gives the full variable domain: GAGVSQSPSNKVTEKGKDVELRCDPISGHTALYWYRQSLGQGLEFLIYFQGNSAPDKSGLPSDRFSAERTGGSVSTLTIQRTQQEDSAVYLCASSLVRAGNTIYFGEGSWLTVV.

This clone was counted a single time. The chain employs TRBV5-5 and TRBJ2-3; 7 positions match TRBD2. The junction had 6 bases not matched to a gene; V was cut back by 1 base and J by 4 bases. CDR1 is SGHKS, CDR2 YYEKEE, per germline (reference sequence). The CDR3 consists of 15 residues. The CDR3, as DNA: TGTGCCAGCAGCTTGACGGGGGGAGCCCCAGATACGCAGTATTTT. This encodes CASSLTGGAPDTQYF.

The chain joins TRBV28 to TRBJ1-5; D is unresolved. The germline V gene encodes CDR1 MDHEN and CDR2 SYDVKM. The CDR3 has 17 amino acids. The V end lost 2 bases, the J end lost 0 bases, and 14 bases lay between the germline ends. The CDR3: CASSLTAGFTSNQPQHF. The CDR3 nucleotides read TGTGCCAGCAGTTTAACAGCAGGATTCACTAGCAATCAGCCCCAGCATTTT.

The rearrangement joins TRBV5-4 to TRBJ2-3; 11 bases fit TRBD2. Looked up from germline, CDR1 is SGHNT and CDR2 is YYREEE (reference sequence). CDR3 length: 16 amino acids. Losses at the gene ends were 4 bases for V and 6 bases for J; bases not matched to a gene: 10. For the CDR3, the DNA is TGTGCCAGCAGCCCATACATAGCGGGGGGGCCCGATACGCAGTATTTT. It codes for CASSPYIAGGPDTQYF.

The rearrangement uses TRBV11-3 and TRBJ2-2; D might be TRBD1 or TRBD2, each matching 5 bases. Germline-derived CDR1 and CDR2 are SGHNT and YENEEA. The CDR3 is 15 amino acids. V was clipped by 1 base and J by 4 bases, with 10 bases between them. Here the CDR3 DNA reads TGTGCCAGCAGCTTAGGAGGGGTCCGCACCGGGGAGCTGTTTTTT. Its translation: CASSLGGVRTGELFF.

The J gene is TRBJ1-2, the V gene TRBV19, with 8 bases lining up with TRBD1. V was pared by 3 bases and J by 7 bases, with 10 bases of the junction left unmatched. The CDR3 is 15 residues long. In germline, CDR1 is LNHDA, CDR2 SQIVND (reference sequence). The CDR3 DNA follows: TGTGCCAGTAGTATCCTGGGACAGGCCGAGCGTGGCTACACCTTC. This codes for CASSILGQAERGYTF.

This clone was detected a few times. The chain links TRBV6-5 to TRBJ1-5; D is uncertain. Looked up from germline, CDR1 is MNHEY and CDR2 is SVGAGI. The length of the CDR3 is 13 residues. V gave up 4 bases and J gave up 0 bases, with 4 bases separating them. The CDR3 DNA follows: TGTGCCAGCAGTTGGAATAGCAATCAGCCCCAGCATTTT. Translation gives CASSWNSNQPQHF.

The V call is TRBV7-9, the J call TRBJ1-2; 7 bases match TRBD1. The CDR3 loop spans 17 amino acids. Germline lookup yields CDR1 SEHNR and CDR2 FQNEAQ (reference sequence). V shed 0 bases and J 0 bases; nucleotides not matched to a gene: 7. For the CDR3, the DNA is TGTGCCAGCAGCTTAGCAGGAGACAGGGCGTCTAACTATGGCTACACCTTC. This gives the protein CASSLAGDRASNYGYTF.

Concerning this clone itself: One end of the junction varies from germline; a read error may be responsible. This chain uses TRBV7-7 with TRBJ2-5; TRBD2 might be the D (5 bases). Per germline, CDR1 SSHAT and CDR2 FNYEAQ (reference sequence). The CDR3 runs 14 residues. This CDR3 is CASSSYGEQETQYF. In nucleotides, the CDR3 is TGTGCTAGCAGCTCCTACGGGGAGCAAGAGACCCAGTACTTC.

The V and J genes are TRBV5-1 and TRBJ1-1; D is perhaps TRBD1 (6 bases). The CDR3 contains 16 residues. Germline CDR1 and CDR2: SGHRS and YFSETQ. Trimming shortened V by 3 bases and J by 3 bases, and 18 bases separated the two germline ends. CDR3 nucleotide sequence: TGCGCCAGCAGCTATCGCGGTGGGGGCGTCCACACTGAAGCTTTCTTT. The encoded protein is CASSYRGGGVHTEAFF.

This chain connects TRBV19 to TRBJ1-5; D is perhaps TRBD1 (5 bases). Trimming pared 3 bases from V and 11 bases from J, leaving 20 bases between. The V gene's germline CDR1 is LNHDA and CDR2 SQIVND (reference sequence). The CDR3 has 15 residues. The CDR3 sequence is CASSMGTGPSQSQHF. CDR3 DNA sequence: TGTGCCAGTAGTATGGGTACGGGGCCGTCGCAGTCCCAGCATTTT.

The J gene is TRBJ1-1, the V gene TRBV5-1, with D hard to call. There are 13 residues in the CDR3. Germline values: CDR1 SGHRS, CDR2 YFSETQ. The V end was cut by 0 bases, the J end by 5 bases, with 8 bases between. DNA of the CDR3: TGCGCCAGCAGCTTGGCCTCCGGGACTGAAGCTTTCTTT. Protein sequence: CASSLASGTEAFF.

The J gene is TRBJ2-5, the V gene TRBV27, with 7 positions matching TRBD2. The J segment lost 5 bases and the V segment lost 1 base, leaving 4 bases of the junction unmatched. Germline loops: CDR1 MNHEY, CDR2 SMNVEV (reference sequence). This CDR3 is built from 14 residues. CDR3 sequence (DNA): TGTGCCAGCAGTTTATTAGCGGGTTCGGAGACCCAGTACTTC. Translation: CASSLLAGSETQYF.

The chain is built from TRBV27 and TRBJ1-2; D call uncertain. V was shortened by 5 bases and J by 4 bases, with 17 bases between the two germline ends. This CDR3 has 15 amino acids. The germline CDR1 and CDR2 sequences are MNHEY and SMNVEV (reference sequence). The CDR3 region is CASSPYPVFGYGYTF. The CDR3 DNA sequence: TGTGCCAGCAGTCCCTACCCAGTCTTCGGCTATGGCTACACCTTC.

CDR3 DNA: TGTGCCAGCAGCTTAGCGGTTGACGGGGGTCAGCCCCAGCATTTT. This encodes CASSLAVDGGQPQHF. The chain combines TRBV7-9 with TRBJ1-5; TRBD1 might be the D (5 bases). The CDR3 is made up of 15 amino acids. The germline V gene has CDR1 SEHNR and CDR2 FQNEAQ (reference sequence). Trimming pared 0 bases from V and 6 bases from J, leaving 12 bases between. Combining the CDR3 with reference TRBV7-9 and TRBJ1-5 gives the whole variable domain DTGVSQNPRHKITKRGQNVTFRCDPISEHNRLYWYRQTLGQGPEFLTYFQNEAQLEKSRLLSDRFSAERPKGSFSTLEIQRTEQGDSAMYLCASSLAVDGGQPQHFGDGTRLSIL.

The chain has TRBV5-5 and TRBJ2-1, with D possibly matching TRBD1 (5 bases). CDR3 length: 14 amino acids. Germline V CDR1 and CDR2: SGHKS, YYEKEE (reference sequence). The germline V and J ends were trimmed by 5 bases and 7 bases, with 16 bases remaining between them. CDR3 loop: CASSIVRVFNEQFF. The CDR3 DNA reads TGTGCCAGCAGTATCGTCAGGGTGTTTAATGAGCAGTTCTTC.

This clone was seen a few times. The chain has TRBV29-1 and TRBJ2-1; 7 bases align to TRBD1. This CDR3 comprises 13 residues. After removal of 2 bases from V and 2 bases from J, the junction contained 0 bases not matched to a gene. Germline CDR1 is SQVTM and CDR2 is ANQGSEA. The CDR3 protein is CSVEQGAYNEQFF. CDR3 nucleotide sequence: TGCAGCGTTGAACAGGGGGCCTACAATGAGCAGTTCTTC.

The V gene is TRBV4-3, the J gene TRBJ1-1; D remains ambiguous. Germline CDR1 is LGHNA and CDR2 is YSLEER. V lost 1 base, J lost 1 base, and 4 bases lay in between. The CDR3 extends over 13 amino acids. CDR3 loop: CASSQVKNTEAFF. For the CDR3, the DNA is TGCGCCAGCAGCCAAGTCAAGAACACTGAAGCTTTCTTT.

This sequence joins TRBV2 and TRBJ1-1; D uncertain. The V gene's germline CDR1 is SNHLY and CDR2 FYNNEI. CDR3 length equals 13 residues. Between the trimmed V and J ends, which lost 8 bases and 1 base, there was a span of 11 bases. The DNA of the CDR3 is TGTGCCAGCCAGAGGGAACCGAACACTGAAGCTTTCTTT. Protein product: CASQREPNTEAFF.

The chain employs TRBV5-1 and TRBJ2-3, with 10 bases aligning to TRBD2. Germline CDR1 SGHRS, CDR2 YFSETQ. V shed 4 bases and J 5 bases; nucleotides not matched to a gene: 10. The CDR3 sequence is 16 residues long. CDR3 coding DNA: TGCGCCAGCAGCCGCGAACCTCTAGCGGGGGAAGATACGCAGTATTTT. Translation: CASSREPLAGEDTQYF.

This chain links TRBV15 with TRBJ2-7, with 7 bases matching TRBD1. Germline trimming cut 5 bases from V and 2 bases from J; bases unmatched to any gene: 9. The CDR3 consists of 15 residues. CDR1 is LNHNV and CDR2 is YYDKDF in the germline V gene (reference sequence). The CDR3 sequence is CATSRRRQGAYEQYF. In DNA, the CDR3 is TGTGCCACCAGCCGACGCCGGCAGGGGGCCTACGAGCAGTACTTC.

The V gene is TRBV9, the J gene TRBJ1-2; the D is unclear. V was trimmed by 0 bases and J by 8 bases, leaving 11 bases between them. The CDR3 covers 13 residues. Germline CDR1 SGDLS, CDR2 YYNGEE. CDR3 nucleotides: TGTGCCAGCAGCGTAGGGTCCCCCTGGGGCTACACCTTC. Translation gives CASSVGSPWGYTF. The full variable domain, with the rest looked up from reference TRBV9 and TRBJ1-2, is DSGVTQTPKHLITATGQRVTLRCSPRSGDLSVYWYQQSLDQGLQFLIQYYNGEERAKGNILERFSAQQFPDLHSELNLSSLELGDSALYFCASSVGSPWGYTFGSGTRLTVV.

This clone turned up a few times. The chain couples TRBV14 to TRBJ1-1; D is unclear. Between the trimmed V and J ends, which lost 0 bases and 1 base, there was a span of 6 bases. The CDR3 totals 14 residues. Germline V gene sequence: CDR1 SGHDN, CDR2 FVKESK. The CDR3 DNA sequence: TGTGCCAGCAGCCAAGAAACACCGAACACTGAAGCTTTCTTT. Its protein is CASSQETPNTEAFF.

The chain employs TRBV18 and TRBJ2-5; D remains unclear. This CDR3 has 14 amino acids. V lost 4 bases and J lost 4, with 13 bases in between. The germline V gene encodes CDR1 KGHSH and CDR2 LQKENI. For the CDR3, the DNA is TGTGCCAGCTCACGGGTGACGGGTGGAGAGACCCAGTACTTC. Protein: CASSRVTGGETQYF.